These 13 T cell receptor beta chains share one sample of origin, sequenced in a study of Ad26.COV2.S vaccination and SARS-CoV-2 variants. Treatment indicated: some 20 received Ad26.COV2.S at low or high dose, single or two shots; about 5 received placebo; per-sample allocation not given. Collection of samples fell on day 63 after the first vaccine or placebo injection. Here immunoSEQ multiplex PCR was the method, and the copy in TCRdb shows in-frame clones only, minus some. The sample lists fewer than 900,000 clones; roughly 90% were seen once. The sample was peripheral blood, taken in a trial of Ad26.COV2.S vaccine versus placebo. The source of these receptors is a person aged 18-60 years who received the Ad26.COV2.S COVID-19 vaccine or a placebo.

The CDR3, as DNA: TGTGCCAGCAGCTTTTCTAGCGGGGGGTCCGGGGAGCTGTTTTTT. Translation: CASSFSSGGSGELFF. The chain combines TRBV7-2 with TRBJ2-2; TRBD2 agrees at 11 bases. The V gene end was trimmed by 3 bases and the J gene end by 6 bases; junction bases not matched to a gene: 3. CDR1 is SGHTA and CDR2 is FQGNSA in the germline V gene. The CDR3 is 15 amino acids.

This chain uses TRBV7-9 with TRBJ2-1; tentative D call: TRBD2 (6 bases). The V gene lost 1 base and the J gene lost 4 bases, with 11 bases spanning the gap. The CDR3 consists of 15 residues. Germline CDR1 is SEHNR and CDR2 is FQNEAQ (reference sequence). CDR3 DNA: TGTGCCAGCAGCTTAGGGCGGGAAAAGTACAATGAGCAGTTCTTC. The encoded protein is CASSLGREKYNEQFF.

V and J are TRBV7-2 and TRBJ1-4, with 7 bases fitting TRBD1. This CDR3 contains 14 residues. Trimming cost V 1 base and J 10 bases; bases outside gene matches: 6. Germline CDR1 and CDR2: SGHTA and FQGNSA. The CDR3: CASSLGQGIGKLFF. In DNA, the CDR3 is TGTGCCAGCAGCTTAGGACAGGGAATAGGAAAACTGTTTTTT.

V and J are TRBV27 and TRBJ2-3, with 10 bases identical to TRBD1. Germline assignment: CDR1 MNHEY and CDR2 SMNVEV (reference sequence). CDR3 length: 18 amino acids. The V and J ends lost 2 bases and 3 bases, in that order; junction bases with no gene match: 11. CDR3 sequence: CASSLSLPTGGWTDTQYF. DNA for the CDR3: TGTGCCAGCAGTTTAAGCCTCCCGACAGGGGGCTGGACAGATACGCAGTATTTT.

Details on this clone: Other nucleotide sequences in the sample specify the same CDR3. This chain joins TRBV15 and TRBJ2-5, with D unresolved. The CDR3 has 13 amino acids. Germline V gives CDR1 LNHNV, CDR2 YYDKDF (reference sequence). V dropped 0 bases and J dropped 4 bases, with 6 bases sitting between them. The CDR3 is CATSRDERETQYF. The CDR3 DNA follows: TGTGCCACCAGCAGAGATGAAAGAGAGACCCAGTACTTC.

The V call is TRBV27, the J call TRBJ2-7; weak D call: TRBD2 (6 bases). Per germline, CDR1 MNHEY and CDR2 SMNVEV (reference sequence). The V end was cut by 2 bases, the J end by 2 bases, with 13 bases between. This CDR3 contains 15 residues. CDR3 coding DNA: TGTGCCAGCAGTTTAGAGGAGGGTCCAACCTACGAGCAGTACTTC. Translated: CASSLEEGPTYEQYF.

CDR3 sequence (DNA): TGTGCCAGCAGAGGACAGGCCTTCACCGGGGAGCTGTTTTTT. Translation gives CASRGQAFTGELFF. The chain recombines TRBV6-5 with TRBJ2-2, with 7 bases aligning to TRBD1. This CDR3 is 14 amino acids long. V was pared by 6 bases and J by 4 bases, with 5 bases of the junction left unmatched. From germline, CDR1 is MNHEY and CDR2 SVGAGI.

This clone has more than one count but fewer than ten. V usage is TRBV19 and J usage is TRBJ2-4; a weak D match, TRBD2 (7 bases). Germline V lookup: CDR1 LNHDA, CDR2 SQIVND (reference sequence). This CDR3 has 17 amino acids. The ends were cut back, 1 base at V and 6 bases at J, with 19 bases in the middle. The CDR3 DNA follows: TGTGCCAGTAGTATAGCCTACAGGGTCGGGGGGCGAAACATTCAGTACTTC. Translation gives CASSIAYRVGGRNIQYF.

The chain carries TRBV5-4 and TRBJ1-3; D gene unclear. The CDR3 spans 13 residues. CDR1 SGHNT and CDR2 YYREEE come from the germline V gene (reference sequence). Trimming cost V 4 bases and J 2 bases, with 7 bases left between them. CDR3 in DNA: TGTGCCAGCAGCCTATCAGCTGGAAACACCATATATTTT. Translated, it gives CASSLSAGNTIYF.

This rearrangement joins TRBV5-1 to TRBJ2-5; D not resolved. This CDR3 is built from 12 residues. Per germline, CDR1 SGHRS and CDR2 YFSETQ. The V gene lost 2 bases and the J gene lost 7 bases, with 9 bases spanning the gap. As DNA, the CDR3 is TGCGCCAGCAGCTTTGTGGTGGGGACCCAGTACTTC. It encodes CASSFVVGTQYF.

In the case of this clone: Other DNA sequences in this specimen translate into the identical CDR3. The V and J genes are TRBV2 and TRBJ2-7; the D gene is possibly TRBD1 (6 bases). CDR1 is SNHLY, CDR2 FYNNEI, per germline. The CDR3 runs 13 residues. Trimming took off 6 bases at V and 0 bases at J, with 9 bases between the two ends. CDR3 region: CASSRTVSYEQYF. The CDR3 coding sequence is TGTGCCAGCAGCAGGACAGTCTCCTACGAGCAGTACTTC. The variable domain in full, completed from reference TRBV2 and TRBJ2-7, reads EPEVTQTPSHQVTQMGQEVILRCVPISNHLYFYWYRQILGQKVEFLVSFYNNEISEKSEIFDDQFSVERPDGSNFTLKIRSTKLEDSAMYFCASSRTVSYEQYFGPGTRLTVT.

The rearrangement uses TRBV9 and TRBJ1-2; perhaps TRBD1 as D (6 bases). V was shortened by 6 bases and J by 6 bases, with 18 bases between the two germline ends. The CDR3 spans 14 residues. The germline V gene has CDR1 SGDLS and CDR2 YYNGEE. The DNA for the CDR3 is TGTGCCAGCACCCCAGGGGTGGGGGCTCATGGCTACACCTTC. Translated: CASTPGVGAHGYTF.

The V call is TRBV6-5, the J call TRBJ1-5, with D uncertain. CDR3 length: 13 residues. V was pared by 6 bases and J by 8 bases, with 14 bases between. Germline-derived CDR1 and CDR2 are MNHEY and SVGAGI. CDR3 nucleotides: TGTGCCAGCAGCTCCGGGAATCGTAAGCCCCAGCATTTT. It yields the protein CASSSGNRKPQHF.